The clone carrying this T cell receptor (beta chain) was seen a single time. This record comes from a study of patients and donors after allogeneic stem cell transplantation. Germline V gene lookup returns CDR1 MNHEY and CDR2 SVGEGT. V lost 5 bases, J lost 2 bases, and 6 bases stayed unmatched. This CDR3 is built from 14 residues. MiXCR, applied by TCRdb to the RT-PCR reads, yields one record per CDR3 protein. The data contain about 31,000 distinct CDR3 sequences, approximately 6.3% of them singletons. Sequences were obtained from blood, either unsorted or a sorted T cell fraction (not recorded which). The source of this sequence is a human donor who was either an allogeneic HSCT recipient or a stem cell or donor lymphocyte infusion donor (not recorded which). It is not recorded whose cells these are; they may come from a transplant donor. The chain recombines TRBV6-2 or TRBV6-3 with TRBJ2-7; TRBD1 matches at 7 bases. The CDR3 protein is CASSERQGAYEQYF. CDR3 coding DNA: TGTGCCAGCAGTGAACGGCAGGGGGCCTACGAGCAGTACTTC.